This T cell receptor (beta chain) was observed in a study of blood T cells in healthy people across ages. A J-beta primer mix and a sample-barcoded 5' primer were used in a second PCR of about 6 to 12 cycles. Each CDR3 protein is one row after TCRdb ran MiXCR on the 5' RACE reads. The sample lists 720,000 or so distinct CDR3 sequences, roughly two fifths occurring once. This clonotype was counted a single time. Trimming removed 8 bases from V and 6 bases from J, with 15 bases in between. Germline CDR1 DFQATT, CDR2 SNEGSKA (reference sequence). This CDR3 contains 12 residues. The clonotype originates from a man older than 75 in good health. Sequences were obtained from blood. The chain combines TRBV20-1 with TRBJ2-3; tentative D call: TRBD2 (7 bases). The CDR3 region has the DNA TGCAGTACAGGGACTATTCTTGATACGCAGTATTTT. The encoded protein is CSTGTILDTQYF.